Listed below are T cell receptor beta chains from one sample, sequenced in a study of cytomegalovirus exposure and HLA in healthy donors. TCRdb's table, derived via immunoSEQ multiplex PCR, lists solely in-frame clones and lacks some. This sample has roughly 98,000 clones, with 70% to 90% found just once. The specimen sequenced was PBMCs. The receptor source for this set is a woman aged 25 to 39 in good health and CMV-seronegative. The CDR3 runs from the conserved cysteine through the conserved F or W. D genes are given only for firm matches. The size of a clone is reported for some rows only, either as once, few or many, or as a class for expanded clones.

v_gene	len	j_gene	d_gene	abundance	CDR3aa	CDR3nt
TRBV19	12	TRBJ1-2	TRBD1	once	CATGGRNYGYTF	TGTGCAACAGGGGGCAGAAACTATGGCTACACCTTC
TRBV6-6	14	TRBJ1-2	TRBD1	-	CASGPGQASYGYTF	TGTGCCAGCGGCCCGGGACAGGCCTCCTATGGCTACACCTTC
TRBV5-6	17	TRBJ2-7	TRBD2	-	CASSLYRLAGSSYEQYF	TGTGCCAGCAGCTTATATAGACTAGCGGGGAGCTCCTACGAGCAGTACTTC
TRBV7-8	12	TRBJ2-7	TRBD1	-	CASSLVETGEYF	TGTGCCAGCAGCTTAGTCGAGACAGGGGAGTACTTC
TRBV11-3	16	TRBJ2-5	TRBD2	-	CASSLGGGPGEETQYF	TGTGCCAGCAGCTTAGGCGGGGGGCCGGGAGAAGAGACCCAGTACTTC
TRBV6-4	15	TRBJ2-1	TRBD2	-	CASSEIAGGHNEQFF	TGTGCCAGCAGTGAAATAGCGGGAGGGCACAATGAGCAGTTCTTC
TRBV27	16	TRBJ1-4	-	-	CASSPEDSLSAEKLFF	TGTGCCAGCAGTCCGGAGGACAGTCTCTCGGCTGAAAAACTGTTTTTT
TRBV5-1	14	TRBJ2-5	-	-	CASSLRGWQETQYF	TGCGCCAGCAGCTTGAGGGGGTGGCAAGAGACCCAGTACTTC
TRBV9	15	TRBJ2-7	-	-	CASSVGQGASYEQYF	-
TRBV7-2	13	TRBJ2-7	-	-	CASSLLDNYEQYF	TGTGCCAGCAGCTTACTGGACAACTACGAGCAGTACTTC
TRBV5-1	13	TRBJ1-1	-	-	CASSLEGVGEAFF	TGCGCCAGCAGCTTGGAGGGGGTAGGTGAAGCTTTCTTT
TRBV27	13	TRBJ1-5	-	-	CASSSQGISPQHF	TGTGCCAGCAGTTCCCAGGGAATCTCGCCCCAGCATTTT
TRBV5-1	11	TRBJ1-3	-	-	CASSDTGTIYF	TGCGCCAGCAGCGATACGGGCACCATATATTTT
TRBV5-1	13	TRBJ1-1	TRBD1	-	CASSTTGGTEAFF	TGCGCCAGCAGCACGACAGGGGGCACTGAAGCTTTCTTT
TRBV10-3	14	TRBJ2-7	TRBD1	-	CAIRRQGARNSIDF	TGTGCCATCAGGCGACAGGGGGCTAGGAACTCCATCGACTTC
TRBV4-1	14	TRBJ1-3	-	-	CASSLGEGANTIYF	TGCGCCAGCAGCCTCGGGGAGGGTGCAAACACCATATATTTT
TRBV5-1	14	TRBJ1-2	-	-	CASSAGYAVYGYTF	TGCGCCAGCAGCGCCGGGTACGCAGTCTATGGCTACACCTTC
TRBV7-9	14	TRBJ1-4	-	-	CASSQKNSGEKLFF	TGTGCCAGCAGCCAAAAGAACAGTGGTGAAAAACTGTTTTTT
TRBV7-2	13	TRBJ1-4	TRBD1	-	CASSVSWTGELFF	TGTGCCAGCAGCGTCTCTTGGACAGGAGAACTGTTTTTT
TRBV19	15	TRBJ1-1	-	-	CASSILGSGMAEAFF	TGTGCCAGTAGTATTCTTGGTTCAGGGATGGCTGAAGCTTTCTTT
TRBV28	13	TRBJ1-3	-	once	CASSLGREDTIYF	TGTGCCAGCAGTTTGGGCAGGGAGGACACCATATATTTT
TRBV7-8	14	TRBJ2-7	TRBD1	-	CASSLAGDSYEQYF	TGTGCCAGCAGCTTAGCGGGGGACAGCTACGAGCAGTACTTC
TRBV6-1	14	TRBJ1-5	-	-	CASSEGYREQPQHF	TGTGCCAGCAGTGAAGGGTATAGGGAGCAGCCCCAGCATTTT
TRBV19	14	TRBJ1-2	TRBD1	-	CASSISAGGYGYTF	TGTGCCAGTAGTATCTCGGCAGGGGGCTATGGCTACACCTTC
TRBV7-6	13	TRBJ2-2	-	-	CASSLDSTGELFF	TGTGCCAGCAGCTTAGACAGCACCGGGGAGCTGTTTTTT
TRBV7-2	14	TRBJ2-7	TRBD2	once	CASSLFAGVNEQYF	TGTGCCAGCAGCTTATTCGCGGGAGTCAACGAGCAGTACTTC
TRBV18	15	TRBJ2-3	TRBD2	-	CASSPLAGGQDTQYF	TGTGCCAGCTCACCTTTAGCGGGGGGGCAAGATACGCAGTATTTT
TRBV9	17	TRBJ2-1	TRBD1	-	CASSPRTGASPYNEQFF	TGTGCCAGCAGCCCCCGGACAGGGGCCTCACCTTACAATGAGCAGTTCTTC
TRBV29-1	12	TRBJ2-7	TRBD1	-	CSVARGLYEQYF	TGCAGCGTTGCCAGGGGGCTCTACGAGCAGTACTTC
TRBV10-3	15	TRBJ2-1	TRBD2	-	CAISESKVAGVEQFF	TGTGCCATCAGTGAGTCGAAGGTAGCGGGAGTTGAGCAGTTCTTC
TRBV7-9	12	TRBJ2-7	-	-	CASSTDPYEQYF	TGTGCCAGCAGCACAGACCCATACGAGCAGTACTTC
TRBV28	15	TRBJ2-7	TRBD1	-	CASRYRGTGRYEQYF	TGTGCCAGCAGATACCGAGGGACAGGGCGGTACGAGCAGTACTTC
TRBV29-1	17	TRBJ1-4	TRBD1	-	CSVRQGQGKEWDEKLFF	TGCAGCGTTAGGCAGGGACAGGGGAAGGAGTGGGACGAAAAACTGTTTTTT
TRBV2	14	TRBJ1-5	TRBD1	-	CASQTGNSNQPQHF	TGTGCCAGCCAGACAGGGAATAGCAATCAGCCCCAGCATTTT
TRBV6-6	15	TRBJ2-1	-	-	CASKSRPREYNEQFF	TGTGCCAGCAAATCCCGTCCCCGGGAATACAATGAGCAGTTCTTC
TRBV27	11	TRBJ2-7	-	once	CASVTGSRQYF	TGTGCCAGCGTAACAGGGTCAAGGCAGTACTTC
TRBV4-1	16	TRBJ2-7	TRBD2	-	CASSLRLAGVPGEQYF	TGCGCCAGCAGCCTGAGACTAGCGGGAGTTCCCGGCGAGCAGTACTTC
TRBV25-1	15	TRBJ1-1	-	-	CASSEWGVKDTEAFF	TGTGCCAGCAGTGAATGGGGGGTGAAGGACACTGAAGCTTTCTTT
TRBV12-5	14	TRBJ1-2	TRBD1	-	CASGLRQGREGYTF	TGTGCTAGTGGTTTGAGACAGGGCAGGGAGGGCTACACCTTC
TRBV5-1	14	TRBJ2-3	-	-	CASSSGGSTDTQYF	TGCGCCAGCAGCTCAGGAGGCAGCACAGATACGCAGTATTTT
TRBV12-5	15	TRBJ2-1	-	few	CASGLSTGFNNEQFF	TGTGCTAGTGGTTTGAGTACAGGGTTCAACAATGAGCAGTTCTTC
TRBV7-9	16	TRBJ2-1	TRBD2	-	CASSPPGLESRNEQFF	TGTGCCAGCAGCCCACCGGGACTAGAATCAAGGAATGAGCAGTTCTTC
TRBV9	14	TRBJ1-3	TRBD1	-	CASRGQSSGNTIYF	TGTGCTTCAAGGGGGCAGAGCTCTGGAAACACCATATATTTT
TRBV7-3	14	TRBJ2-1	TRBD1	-	CASSFQIQGDEQFF	TGTGCCAGCAGCTTTCAAATCCAGGGGGATGAGCAGTTCTTC
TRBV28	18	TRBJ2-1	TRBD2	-	CASSKIVPTSGSRNEQFF	TGTGCCAGCAGCAAAATTGTCCCGACTAGCGGGAGTCGAAATGAGCAGTTCTTC
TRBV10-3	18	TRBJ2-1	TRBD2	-	CAITAGTSGGSSYNEQFF	TGTGCCATCACTGCGGGGACTAGCGGCGGGAGCTCCTACAATGAGCAGTTCTTC
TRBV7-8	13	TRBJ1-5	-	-	CASSPDRTQPQHF	TGTGCCAGCAGCCCCGACAGGACTCAGCCCCAGCATTTT
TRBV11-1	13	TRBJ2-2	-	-	CASSSDRRGELFF	TGTGCCAGCAGTTCCGACAGGCGAGGGGAGCTGTTTTTT
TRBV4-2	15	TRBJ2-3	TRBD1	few	CASSRERQGTDTQYF	TGTGCCAGCAGCCGGGAGCGACAGGGAACAGATACGCAGTATTTT
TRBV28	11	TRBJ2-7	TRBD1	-	CASSLTGEQYF	TGTGCCAGCAGTTTGACAGGGGAGCAGTACTTC
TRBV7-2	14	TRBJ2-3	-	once	CASSLDRSRDTQYF	TGTGCCAGCAGCTTAGACAGGAGCCGGGATACGCAGTATTTT
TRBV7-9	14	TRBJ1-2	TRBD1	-	CASSVGTGDYGYTF	TGTGCCAGCAGTGTCGGGACAGGGGACTATGGCTACACCTTC
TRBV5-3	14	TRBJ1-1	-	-	CARSLAQGAPEAFF	TGTGCCAGAAGCTTGGCCCAGGGTGCCCCTGAAGCTTTCTTT
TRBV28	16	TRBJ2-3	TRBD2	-	CASSSLLAGGRNTQYF	TGTGCCAGCAGTTCCTTGCTAGCGGGGGGACGCAATACGCAGTATTTT
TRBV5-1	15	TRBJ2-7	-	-	CASSLGPGYPGEQYF	TGCGCCAGCAGCTTGGGACCAGGTTATCCTGGGGAGCAGTACTTC
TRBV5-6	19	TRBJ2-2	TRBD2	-	CASSLPVLSGRSHTGELFF	TGTGCCAGCAGCTTACCAGTACTTAGCGGGAGGTCTCACACCGGGGAGCTGTTTTTT
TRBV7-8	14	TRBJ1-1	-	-	CASSLISLNTEAFF	TGTGCCAGCAGCTTAATCAGTTTGAACACTGAAGCTTTCTTT
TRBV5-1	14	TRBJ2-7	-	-	CASRHGQIPYEQYF	TGCGCCAGCAGACACGGACAGATCCCCTACGAGCAGTACTTC
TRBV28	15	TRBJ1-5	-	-	CATTSIQGYNQPQHF	TGTGCCACCACATCCATCCAGGGCTACAATCAGCCCCAGCATTTT
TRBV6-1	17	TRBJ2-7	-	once	CASSEVVGGAVAYEQYF	TGTGCCAGCAGTGAAGTTGTCGGTGGGGCTGTGGCCTACGAGCAGTACTTC